The entry below gives a single T cell receptor beta chain sequence along with its context. This entry comes from a study of response to subunit inactivated influenza vaccine. The germline CDR1 and CDR2 sequences are DFQATT and SNEGSKA (reference sequence). The V and J ends lost 3 bases and 5 bases respectively, with 13 bases between them. CDR3 length: 14 amino acids. MiXCR, run by TCRdb on the RT-PCR reads, gives a single entry per CDR3 protein. This sample carries 800,000 to 1,000,000 distinct CDR3 sequences, 21% of them seen once, and the ten largest clones take about a tenth. The material sequenced was PBMCs from blood, taken around 5 days after vaccination. The J gene is TRBJ1-4, the V gene TRBV20-1; D not resolved. This clonotype was sampled from a man aged 50 to 59 who received an inactivated influenza vaccine. CDR3 bases: TGCAGTGCTAGTGGTGTCTTCTTGAATGAAAAACTGTTTTTT. This sequence encodes CSASGVFLNEKLFF.